The present T cell receptor (beta chain) was sequenced within a study of tumor and adjacent non-tumor tissue in lung cancer. Study results and caveats: Tumor repertoires had a smaller top 100 clone share than normal lung. Tumor tissue had significantly higher TCR diversity than normal lung.

This clonotype was observed many times. The antigen remains unidentified. Trimming removed 6 bases from V and 6 bases from J; junction bases left unmatched: 10. This CDR3 is 14 amino acids long. CDR1 is SGHRS and CDR2 is YFSETQ in the germline V gene. The library came from three nested PCR rounds adapted from ARM-PCR protocols. TCRdb recomputed calls from the multiplex PCR reads with MiXCR, one row per CDR3 protein. The sample has 70,000 to 90,000 distinct CDR3 sequences, roughly 80% seen once; the top ten hold 45% to 55%. This sample's RNA came from whole unsorted tissue. The normal lung tissue was taken more than 3 cm from the tumor edge. Newly diagnosed lung cancer patients had thoracic surgery in China, August–late 2014, without prior chemotherapy.

This chain joins TRBV5-1 and TRBJ2-3, with TRBD1 matching over 7 bases. Sequencing used distant non-tumor lung tissue. The sequence was obtained from a man aged 60 to 75 with non-small cell lung cancer. CDR3 in DNA: TGCGCCAGCAAATTGGACAGGTATCCGGATACGCAGTATTTT. Amino acid sequence: CASKLDRYPDTQYF.